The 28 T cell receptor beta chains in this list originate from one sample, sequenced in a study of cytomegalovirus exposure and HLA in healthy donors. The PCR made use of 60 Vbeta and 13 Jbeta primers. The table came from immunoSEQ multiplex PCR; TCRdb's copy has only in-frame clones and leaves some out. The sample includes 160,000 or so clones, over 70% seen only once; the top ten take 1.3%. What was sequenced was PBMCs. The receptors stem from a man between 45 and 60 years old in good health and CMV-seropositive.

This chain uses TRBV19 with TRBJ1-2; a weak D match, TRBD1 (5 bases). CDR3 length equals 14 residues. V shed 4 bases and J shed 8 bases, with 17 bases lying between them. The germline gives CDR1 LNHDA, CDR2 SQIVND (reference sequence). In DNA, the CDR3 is TGTGCCAGTAGTACGGCGCAGGGTACAGGCGGCTACACCTTC. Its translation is CASSTAQGTGGYTF.

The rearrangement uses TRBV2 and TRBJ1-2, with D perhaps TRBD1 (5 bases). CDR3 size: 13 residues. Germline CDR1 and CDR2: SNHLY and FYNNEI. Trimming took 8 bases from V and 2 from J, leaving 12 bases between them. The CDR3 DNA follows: TGTGCCAGCGTAGGGGCGGTGAACTATGGCTACACCTTC. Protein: CASVGAVNYGYTF.

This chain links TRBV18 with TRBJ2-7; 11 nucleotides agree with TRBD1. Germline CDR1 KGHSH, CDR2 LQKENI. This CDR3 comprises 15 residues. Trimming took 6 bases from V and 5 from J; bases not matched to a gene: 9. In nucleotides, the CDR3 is TGTGCCAGCTCTGTCGGACAGGGGGCGTCGCACGAGCAGTACTTC. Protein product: CASSVGQGASHEQYF.

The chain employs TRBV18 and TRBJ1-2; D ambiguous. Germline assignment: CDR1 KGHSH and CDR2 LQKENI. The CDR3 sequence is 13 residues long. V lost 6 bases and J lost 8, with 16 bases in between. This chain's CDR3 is CASSPGLVEGYTF. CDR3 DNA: TGTGCCAGCTCCCCTGGGCTGGTGGAAGGCTACACCTTC.

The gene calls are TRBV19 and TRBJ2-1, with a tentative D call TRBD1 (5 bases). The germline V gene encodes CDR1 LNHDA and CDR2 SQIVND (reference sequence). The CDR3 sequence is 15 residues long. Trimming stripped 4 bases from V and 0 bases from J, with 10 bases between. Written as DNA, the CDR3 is TGTGCCAGTAGTAGACAGACGAGCTCCTACAATGAGCAGTTCTTC. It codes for CASSRQTSSYNEQFF. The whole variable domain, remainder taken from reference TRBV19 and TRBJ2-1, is DGGITQSPKYLFRKEGQNVTLSCEQNLNHDAMYWYRQDPGQGLRLIYYSQIVNDFQKGDIAEGYSVSREKKESFPLTVTSAQKNPTAFYLCASSRQTSSYNEQFFGPGTRLTVL.

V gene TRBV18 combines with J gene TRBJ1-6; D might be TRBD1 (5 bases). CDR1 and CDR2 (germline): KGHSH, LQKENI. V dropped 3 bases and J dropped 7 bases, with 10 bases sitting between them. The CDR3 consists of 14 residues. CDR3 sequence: CASSPAQGNSPLHF. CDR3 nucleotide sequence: TGTGCCAGCTCACCTGCGCAGGGCAATTCACCCCTCCACTTT.

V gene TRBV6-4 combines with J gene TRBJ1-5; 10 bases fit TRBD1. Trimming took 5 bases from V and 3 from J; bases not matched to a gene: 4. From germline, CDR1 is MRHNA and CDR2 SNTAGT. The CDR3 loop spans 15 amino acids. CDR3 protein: CASSPDRGDNQPQHF. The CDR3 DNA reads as TGTGCCAGCAGTCCGGACAGGGGGGACAATCAGCCCCAGCATTTT.

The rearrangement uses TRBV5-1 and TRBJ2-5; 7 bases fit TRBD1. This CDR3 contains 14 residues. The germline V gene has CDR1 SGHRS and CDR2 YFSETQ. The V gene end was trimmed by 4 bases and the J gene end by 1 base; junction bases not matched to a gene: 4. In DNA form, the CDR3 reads TGCGCCAGCAGCATAGCAGGGGGCCAAGAGACCCAGTACTTC. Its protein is CASSIAGGQETQYF.

The CDR3 coding sequence is TGCGCCAGCAGCCAAGAGGCCCTCCGGGACTTGACCTACAATGAGCAGTTCTTC. Translated, it gives CASSQEALRDLTYNEQFF. The chain carries TRBV4-1 and TRBJ2-1; D is possibly TRBD2 (6 bases). Trimming shortened V by 0 bases and J by 2 bases, and 17 bases separated the two germline ends. Germline CDR1 reads MGHRA; CDR2 reads YSYEKL. CDR3 length: 18 amino acids.

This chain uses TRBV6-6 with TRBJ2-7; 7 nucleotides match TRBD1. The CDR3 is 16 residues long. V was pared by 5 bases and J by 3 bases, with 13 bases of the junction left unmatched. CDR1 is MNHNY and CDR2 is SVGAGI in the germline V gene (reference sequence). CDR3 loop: CASSNPTGLKIYEQYF. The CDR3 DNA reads TGTGCCAGCAGTAACCCGACAGGGCTGAAAATCTACGAGCAGTACTTC.

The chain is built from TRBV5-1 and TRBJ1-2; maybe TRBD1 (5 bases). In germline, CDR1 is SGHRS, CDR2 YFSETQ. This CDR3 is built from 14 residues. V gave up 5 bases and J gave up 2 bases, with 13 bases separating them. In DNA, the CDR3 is TGCGCCAGCAGTATTAGGGGCATGAACTATGGCTACACCTTC. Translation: CASSIRGMNYGYTF.

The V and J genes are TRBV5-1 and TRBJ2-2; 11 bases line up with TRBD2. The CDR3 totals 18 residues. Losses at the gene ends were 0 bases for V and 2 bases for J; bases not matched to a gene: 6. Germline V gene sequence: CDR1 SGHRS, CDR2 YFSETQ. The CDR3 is CASSLDGTSGVNTGELFF. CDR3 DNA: TGCGCCAGCAGCTTGGACGGGACTAGCGGAGTTAACACCGGGGAGCTGTTTTTT.

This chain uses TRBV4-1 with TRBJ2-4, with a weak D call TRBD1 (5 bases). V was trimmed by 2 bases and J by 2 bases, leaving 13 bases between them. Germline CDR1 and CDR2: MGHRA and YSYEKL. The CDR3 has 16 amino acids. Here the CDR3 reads CASSQPRDSSKNIQYF. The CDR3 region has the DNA TGCGCCAGCAGCCAACCCCGTGACAGTTCCAAAAACATTCAGTACTTC.

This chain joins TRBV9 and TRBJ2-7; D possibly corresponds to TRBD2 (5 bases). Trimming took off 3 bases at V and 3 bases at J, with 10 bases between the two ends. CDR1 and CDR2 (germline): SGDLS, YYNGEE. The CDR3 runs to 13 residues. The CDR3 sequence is CASSGDGNYEQYF. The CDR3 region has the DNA TGTGCCAGCAGCGGAGACGGGAACTACGAGCAGTACTTC. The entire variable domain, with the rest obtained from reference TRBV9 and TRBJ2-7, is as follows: DSGVTQTPKHLITATGQRVTLRCSPRSGDLSVYWYQQSLDQGLQFLIQYYNGEERAKGNILERFSAQQFPDLHSELNLSSLELGDSALYFCASSGDGNYEQYFGPGTRLTVT.

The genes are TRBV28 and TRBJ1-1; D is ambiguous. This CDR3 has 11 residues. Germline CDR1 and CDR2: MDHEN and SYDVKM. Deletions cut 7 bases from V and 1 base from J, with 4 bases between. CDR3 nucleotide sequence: TGTGCCAGCAACTCGAACACTGAAGCTTTCTTT. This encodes CASNSNTEAFF.

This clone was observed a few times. The CDR3 is CASSQEGRGGQDTQYF. The CDR3 nucleotides are TGTGCCAGCAGCCAAGAAGGACGGGGGGGCCAAGATACGCAGTATTTT. V and J are TRBV4-2 and TRBJ2-3, with TRBD2 identical over 8 bases. The J segment lost 5 bases and the V segment lost 0 bases, leaving 7 bases of the junction unmatched. Germline CDR1 reads LGHNA; CDR2 reads YNFKEQ. This CDR3 has 16 residues.

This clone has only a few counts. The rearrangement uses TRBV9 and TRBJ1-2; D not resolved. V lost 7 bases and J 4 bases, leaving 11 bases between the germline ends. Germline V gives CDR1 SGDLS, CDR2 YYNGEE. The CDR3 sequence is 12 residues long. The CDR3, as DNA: TGTGCCAGCGGGGAGGTTGGCTATGGCTACACCTTC. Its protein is CASGEVGYGYTF.

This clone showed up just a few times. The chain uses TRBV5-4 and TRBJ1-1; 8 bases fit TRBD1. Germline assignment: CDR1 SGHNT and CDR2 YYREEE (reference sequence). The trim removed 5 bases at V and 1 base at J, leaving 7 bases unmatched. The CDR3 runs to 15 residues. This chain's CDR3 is CASRLRGQPNTEAFF. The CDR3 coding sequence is TGTGCCAGCAGACTCAGGGGGCAGCCGAACACTGAAGCTTTCTTT.

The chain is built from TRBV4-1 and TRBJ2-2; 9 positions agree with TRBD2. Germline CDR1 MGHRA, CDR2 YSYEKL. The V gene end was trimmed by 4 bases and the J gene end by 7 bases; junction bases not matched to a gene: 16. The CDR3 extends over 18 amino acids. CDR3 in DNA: TGCGCCAGCAGCCTTCCGACTAGCGGAGATACCCCGGGCGGGGAGCTGTTTTTT. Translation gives CASSLPTSGDTPGGELFF.

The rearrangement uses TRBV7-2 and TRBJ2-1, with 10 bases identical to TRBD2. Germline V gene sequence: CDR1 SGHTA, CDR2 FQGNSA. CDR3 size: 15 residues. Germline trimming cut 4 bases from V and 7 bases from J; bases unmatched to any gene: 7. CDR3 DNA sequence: TGTGCCAGCAGCTCACGACTAGCGGGCCCTAATGAGCAGTTCTTC. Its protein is CASSSRLAGPNEQFF.

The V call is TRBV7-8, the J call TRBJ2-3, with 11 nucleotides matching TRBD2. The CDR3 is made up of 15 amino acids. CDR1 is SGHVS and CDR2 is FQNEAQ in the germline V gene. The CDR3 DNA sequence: TGTGCATGCGGAACTAGCGGGAGTAGCACAGATACGCAGTATTTT. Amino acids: CACGTSGSSTDTQYF.

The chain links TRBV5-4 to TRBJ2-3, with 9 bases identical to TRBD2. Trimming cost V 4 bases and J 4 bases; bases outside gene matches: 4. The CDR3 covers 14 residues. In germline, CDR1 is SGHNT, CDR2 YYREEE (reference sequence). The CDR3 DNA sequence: TGTGCCAGCAGCCGACAGCGGGGGGCAGATACGCAGTATTTT. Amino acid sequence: CASSRQRGADTQYF. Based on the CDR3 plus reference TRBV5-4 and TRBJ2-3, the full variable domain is ETGVTQSPTHLIKTRGQQVTLRCSSQSGHNTVSWYQQALGQGPQFIFQYYREEENGRGNFPPRFSGLQFPNYSSELNVNALELDDSALYLCASSRQRGADTQYFGPGTRLTVL.

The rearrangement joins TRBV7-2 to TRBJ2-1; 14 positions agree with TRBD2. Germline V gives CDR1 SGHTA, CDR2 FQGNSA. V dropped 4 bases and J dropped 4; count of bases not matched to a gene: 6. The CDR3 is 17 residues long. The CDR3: CASSSWGTSGSYNEQFF. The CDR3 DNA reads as TGTGCCAGCAGCTCCTGGGGGACTAGCGGGAGTTACAATGAGCAGTTCTTC. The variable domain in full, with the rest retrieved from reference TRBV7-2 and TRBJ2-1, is GAGVSQSPSNKVTEKGKDVELRCDPISGHTALYWYRQSLGQGLEFLIYFQGNSAPDKSGLPSDRFSAERTGGSVSTLTIQRTQQEDSAVYLCASSSWGTSGSYNEQFFGPGTRLTVL.

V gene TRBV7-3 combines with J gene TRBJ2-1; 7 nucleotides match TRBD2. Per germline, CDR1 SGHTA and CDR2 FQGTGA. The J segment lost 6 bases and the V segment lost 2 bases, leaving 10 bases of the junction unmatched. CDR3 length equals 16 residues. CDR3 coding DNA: TGTGCCAGCAGCTTAGTCGGGGGGTCTTTTTCCAATGAGCAGTTCTTC. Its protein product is CASSLVGGSFSNEQFF.

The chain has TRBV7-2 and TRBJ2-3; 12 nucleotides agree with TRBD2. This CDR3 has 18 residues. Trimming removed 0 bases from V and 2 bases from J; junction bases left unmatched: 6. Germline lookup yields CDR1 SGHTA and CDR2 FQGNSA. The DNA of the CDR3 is TGTGCCAGCAGCTTAGCCTTACTAGCGGGGGGCTCCACAGATACGCAGTATTTT. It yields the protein CASSLALLAGGSTDTQYF.

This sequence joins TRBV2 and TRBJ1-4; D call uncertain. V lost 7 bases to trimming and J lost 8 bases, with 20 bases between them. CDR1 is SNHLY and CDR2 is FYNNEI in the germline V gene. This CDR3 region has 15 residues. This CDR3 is CASILNALQKEKLFF. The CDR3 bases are TGTGCCAGCATATTAAACGCCCTACAGAAGGAAAAACTGTTTTTT.

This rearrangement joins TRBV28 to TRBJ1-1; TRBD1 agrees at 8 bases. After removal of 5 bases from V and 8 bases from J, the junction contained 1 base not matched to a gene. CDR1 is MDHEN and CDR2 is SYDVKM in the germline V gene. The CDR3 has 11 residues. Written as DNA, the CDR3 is TGTGCCAGCAGTCGGGACAGGGAAGCTTTCTTT. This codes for CASSRDREAFF.

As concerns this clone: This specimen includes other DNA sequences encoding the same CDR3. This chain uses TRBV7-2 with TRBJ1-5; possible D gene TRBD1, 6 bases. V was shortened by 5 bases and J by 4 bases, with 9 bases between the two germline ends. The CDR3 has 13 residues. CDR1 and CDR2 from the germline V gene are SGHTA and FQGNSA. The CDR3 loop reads CASSLQGNQPQHF. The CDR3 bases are TGTGCCAGCAGCCTCCAGGGGAATCAGCCCCAGCATTTT. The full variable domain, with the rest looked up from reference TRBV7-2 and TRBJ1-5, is GAGVSQSPSNKVTEKGKDVELRCDPISGHTALYWYRQSLGQGLEFLIYFQGNSAPDKSGLPSDRFSAERTGGSVSTLTIQRTQQEDSAVYLCASSLQGNQPQHFGDGTRLSIL.